The 27 T cell receptor beta chains in this list originate from one sample, sequenced in a study of T-cell reconstitution after alpha-beta-depleted transplantation in children. Unique molecular identifiers were built into the TCRbeta library. MiXCR, run by TCRdb on the PCR reads, gives a single entry per CDR3 protein. The table has 200,000 to 250,000 distinct CDR3 sequences, under 9.5% seen once. This material consisted of PBMCs, mostly from graft donor cells, taken 180 days after TCRalphabeta/CD19-depleted stem cell transplant. These receptors were obtained from a male patient younger than 18 who had a stem cell transplant for acute lymphoblastic leukemia, so the T cells may come from the graft donor.

In DNA, the CDR3 is TGTGCCAGCAGTGTCACGGCCCAGGGGGAGACCCAGTACTTC. Protein: CASSVTAQGETQYF. V usage is TRBV2 and J usage is TRBJ2-5, with D perhaps matching TRBD1 (6 bases). The CDR3 contains 14 residues. Germline values: CDR1 SNHLY, CDR2 FYNNEI. V lost 4 bases and J lost 5, with 14 bases in between.

Regarding this clonotype: A much larger clone is a single base away; this may be a read error. The V and J genes are TRBV7-2 and TRBJ2-5; no reliable D call. CDR3 length: 14 residues. V was shortened by 1 base and J by 5 bases, with 11 bases between the two germline ends. From germline, CDR1 is SGHTA and CDR2 FQGNSA. CDR3 DNA: TGTGCCAGCAGCTTAGTGGGGTGGATTGAGACCCAGTACTTC. The encoded protein is CASSLVGWIETQYF.

In this sample, this clonotype turned up many times. This chain links TRBV3-1 with TRBJ2-7; D is unresolved. The CDR3 loop spans 14 amino acids. V shed 0 bases and J shed 6 bases, with 12 bases lying between them. CDR1 is LGHDT and CDR2 is YNNKEL in the germline V gene (reference sequence). CDR3 bases: TGTGCCAGCAGCCAAGATTGGGCAGTAGCCGAGCAGTACTTC. Translation gives CASSQDWAVAEQYF.

The CDR3 sequence is CASSYSKDRAAYEQYF. The CDR3 nucleotides are TGTGCCAGCAGTTACTCAAAGGACAGGGCGGCCTACGAGCAGTACTTC. V and J are TRBV6-2 or TRBV6-3 and TRBJ2-7; 8 bases match TRBD1. From germline, CDR1 is MNHEY and CDR2 SVGEGT. V was clipped by 0 bases and J by 2 bases; unmatched bases: 6. This CDR3 comprises 16 residues.

This clonotype was detected many times. The chain links TRBV6-1 to TRBJ2-1; 8 nucleotides agree with TRBD2. V was pared by 4 bases and J by 1 base, with 3 bases of the junction left unmatched. The CDR3 is 15 residues long. From germline, CDR1 is MNHNS and CDR2 SASEGT. CDR3 in amino acids: CASSAREGSYNEQFF. The CDR3 DNA reads TGTGCCAGCAGTGCACGGGAGGGGTCCTACAATGAGCAGTTCTTC.

This clonotype was observed at least ten times. The V call is TRBV5-5, the J call TRBJ1-5; 8 bases are a match to TRBD1. Trimming took 1 base from V and 0 from J; bases not matched to a gene: 6. The germline gives CDR1 SGHKS, CDR2 YYEKEE (reference sequence). The CDR3 is 17 amino acids. CDR3 DNA sequence: TGTGCCAGCAGCTTGCGGACAGGGCTTTATAGCAATCAGCCCCAGCATTTT. This codes for CASSLRTGLYSNQPQHF.

There are a few counts of this clonotype. This rearrangement joins TRBV23-1 to TRBJ2-7; no definite D call. TRBV23-1 is an open reading frame whose function is uncertain. CDR3 length equals 14 residues. Trimming shortened V by 3 bases and J by 2 bases, and 11 bases separated the two germline ends. The CDR3 nucleotides read TGCGCCAGCAGTCACCCCGGGCTACCCTACGAGCAGTACTTC. The encoded protein is CASSHPGLPYEQYF.

CDR3 protein: CATSRVGTGGQGYTF. As DNA, the CDR3 is TGTGCCACCAGCAGAGTGGGGACAGGGGGTCAAGGCTACACCTTC. The genes are TRBV15 and TRBJ1-2, with 11 positions matching TRBD1. CDR1 LNHNV and CDR2 YYDKDF come from the germline V gene (reference sequence). J lost 8 bases, V lost 1 base, and 6 bases had no gene match. This CDR3 region has 15 residues.

Turning to this clonotype: A read error may be the cause here, since a much bigger clone is one base away. The chain couples TRBV18 to TRBJ2-1; 9 positions agree with TRBD2. The length of the CDR3 is 15 residues. CDR1 is KGHSH, CDR2 LQKENI, per germline. V was clipped by 3 bases and J by 12 bases; unmatched bases: 12. CDR3 residues: CASSPLAGSTGAQFF. DNA for the CDR3: TGTGCCAGCTCACCGCTAGCGGGAAGTACAGGGGCGCAGTTCTTC.

This clonotype was counted at least ten times. The chain joins TRBV5-1 to TRBJ2-7; D is possibly TRBD2 (5 bases). The germline V gene has CDR1 SGHRS and CDR2 YFSETQ. Trimming stripped 2 bases from V and 3 bases from J, with 15 bases between. The CDR3 spans 15 residues. The CDR3 is CASSLAPDSYYEQYF. Here the CDR3 DNA reads TGCGCCAGCAGCTTAGCCCCGGACTCCTACTACGAGCAGTACTTC.

This clonotype has a count of ten or more. This chain uses TRBV28 with TRBJ2-7; TRBD1 matches at 7 bases. V was pared by 10 bases and J by 2 bases, with 8 bases of the junction left unmatched. The CDR3 runs to 13 residues. Per the germline V gene, CDR1 is MDHEN and CDR2 is SYDVKM. The CDR3, as DNA: TGTGCCACGTCCGGGACAGTGGCCTACGAGCAGTACTTC. Translation gives CATSGTVAYEQYF.

This chain connects TRBV19 to TRBJ1-3; D gene uncertain. The germline V gene has CDR1 LNHDA and CDR2 SQIVND (reference sequence). The CDR3 is made up of 13 amino acids. V lost 10 bases and J lost 0, with 10 bases in between. CDR3 sequence (DNA): TGTGCCACTGACACGAACTCTGGAAACACCATATATTTT. Its translation is CATDTNSGNTIYF.

The chain employs TRBV5-1 and TRBJ1-4; no reliable D call. The CDR3 length is 13 residues. The V and J ends lost 2 bases and 3 bases respectively, with 5 bases between them. From germline, CDR1 is SGHRS and CDR2 YFSETQ. The CDR3 bases are TGCGCCAGCAGCTTAAAGTCTAATGAAAAACTGTTTTTT. Amino acids: CASSLKSNEKLFF.

This clonotype has at least ten counts. V gene TRBV29-1 combines with J gene TRBJ2-2; D perhaps matches TRBD2 (6 bases). The germline V gene encodes CDR1 SQVTM and CDR2 ANQGSEA. Trimming shortened V by 1 base and J by 5 bases, and 8 bases separated the two germline ends. The CDR3 has 13 amino acids. CDR3 sequence reads: CSVEGGRTGELFF. CDR3 DNA: TGCAGCGTTGAAGGGGGGAGGACCGGGGAGCTGTTTTTT.

This clonotype came up many times. This chain links TRBV19 with TRBJ1-3; D possibly corresponds to TRBD1 (5 bases). V lost 5 bases and J 0 bases, leaving 17 bases between the germline ends. Germline V gene lookup returns CDR1 LNHDA and CDR2 SQIVND (reference sequence). This CDR3 has 17 amino acids. The CDR3 spells CASSSIKGMGSGNTIYF. In nucleotides, the CDR3 is TGTGCCAGTAGTTCGATTAAGGGGATGGGCTCTGGAAACACCATATATTTT.

There are many counts of this clonotype. The rearrangement links TRBV20-1 to TRBJ1-1, with no clear D. V lost 3 bases, J lost 11 bases, and 19 bases lay in between. The CDR3 has 13 residues. CDR1 and CDR2 (germline): DFQATT, SNEGSKA (reference sequence). The chain's CDR3 is CSASGEGRNRAFF. DNA of the CDR3: TGCAGTGCTAGTGGGGAGGGAAGAAATCGGGCTTTCTTT.

This clonotype was seen repeatedly, ten times or more. The genes are TRBV28 and TRBJ2-7; D not resolved. The CDR3 runs 16 residues. Trimming left V 4 bases short and J 4 bases short, with 20 bases between. CDR1 MDHEN and CDR2 SYDVKM come from the germline V gene. The CDR3 spells CASSSSGSSLEYEQYF. In DNA, the CDR3 is TGTGCCAGCAGTTCCTCGGGCTCGTCGCTGGAATACGAGCAGTACTTC. Looking up the rest from reference TRBV28 and TRBJ2-7 gives the full variable domain: DVKVTQSSRYLVKRTGEKVFLECVQDMDHENMFWYRQDPGLGLRLIYFSYDVKMKEKGDIPEGYSVSREKKERFSLILESASTNQTSMYLCASSSSGSSLEYEQYFGPGTRLTVT.

This clonotype has ten or more counts. The gene calls are TRBV27 and TRBJ1-3; D gene ambiguous. The CDR3 sequence is 14 residues long. In germline, CDR1 is MNHEY, CDR2 SMNVEV (reference sequence). The V end was cut by 3 bases, the J end by 0 bases, with 6 bases between. For the CDR3, the DNA is TGTGCCAGCAGTTTGACCTACTCTGGAAACACCATATATTTT. Translated: CASSLTYSGNTIYF.

There are many counts of this clonotype. This chain links TRBV24-1 with TRBJ1-4; TRBD1 matches at 7 bases. The CDR3 sequence is 15 residues long. The germline V gene encodes CDR1 KGHDR and CDR2 SFDVKD. V lost 2 bases and J lost 5; bases outside the gene matches: 4. The CDR3: CATSDSGQPNEKLFF. CDR3 bases: TGTGCCACCAGTGATTCGGGACAGCCCAATGAAAAACTGTTTTTT.

This clonotype was detected ten times or more. The rearrangement links TRBV5-4 to TRBJ2-1; the D gene is possibly TRBD2 (5 bases). CDR1 SGHNT and CDR2 YYREEE come from the germline V gene (reference sequence). The CDR3 sequence is 14 residues long. Trimming left V 0 bases short and J 2 bases short, with 6 bases between. The CDR3 protein is CASSLGGPYNEQFF. CDR3 sequence (DNA): TGTGCCAGCAGCTTGGGCGGGCCCTACAATGAGCAGTTCTTC.

This chain uses TRBV10-3 with TRBJ1-3; 8 bases are shared with TRBD1. The CDR3 sequence is 15 residues long. Germline loops: CDR1 ENHRY, CDR2 SYGVKD. V dropped 6 bases and J dropped 1; count of bases not matched to a gene: 5. In DNA form, the CDR3 reads TGTGCCATCAGCCGTACAGGGGGGTCTGGAAACACCATATATTTT. It yields the protein CAISRTGGSGNTIYF.

This clonotype has at least ten counts. V is TRBV29-1 and J is TRBJ1-3, with TRBD1 identical over 9 bases. J was trimmed by 4 bases and V by 0 bases; bases with no gene match: 7. CDR1 is SQVTM and CDR2 is ANQGSEA in the germline V gene. The CDR3 sequence is 16 residues long. The DNA of the CDR3 is TGCAGCGTTGAAGATCGAGGACAGGGGACAGGAAACACCATATATTTT. Translating it yields CSVEDRGQGTGNTIYF.

This clonotype has ten or more counts. The V gene is TRBV12-3 or TRBV12-4, the J gene TRBJ1-1; possibly TRBD1 for D (6 bases). Trimming removed 7 bases at V and 0 bases at J, with 15 bases between. This CDR3 is built from 15 residues. DNA for the CDR3: TGTGCCAGCACTTGGTCACGACAGGTGAACACTGAAGCTTTCTTT. This gives the protein CASTWSRQVNTEAFF.

Many counts were recorded for this clonotype. Here the CDR3 reads CASSLQETRLNEQFF. The CDR3 DNA follows: TGTGCCAGCTCTCTACAGGAGACCCGGCTCAATGAGCAGTTCTTC. The V call is TRBV18, the J call TRBJ2-1; a possible D gene is TRBD1 (5 bases). V was pared by 6 bases and J by 6 bases, with 18 bases between. Germline loops: CDR1 KGHSH, CDR2 LQKENI. The CDR3 extends over 15 amino acids.

This clonotype appeared many times. In DNA form, the CDR3 reads TGCAGTGCTAGCCCTCGGACGGATTACGAGCAGTACTTC. Translation: CSASPRTDYEQYF. This chain uses TRBV20-1 with TRBJ2-7; D ambiguous. Germline V gives CDR1 DFQATT, CDR2 SNEGSKA (reference sequence). With 3 bases removed from V and 4 bases from J, the gap between germline ends came to 13 bases. CDR3 length: 13 residues.

This clonotype has a count of ten or more. The chain combines TRBV7-3 with TRBJ2-2; possible D gene TRBD2, 6 bases. Trimming removed 7 bases at V and 5 bases at J, with 17 bases between. This CDR3 comprises 15 residues. In germline, CDR1 is SGHTA, CDR2 FQGTGA. CDR3 residues: CASIKPEGRTGELFF. CDR3 nucleotides: TGTGCCAGCATTAAACCGGAGGGCCGGACCGGGGAGCTGTTTTTT.

CDR3 residues: CASSPLGEAANTGELFF. CDR3 DNA sequence: TGTGCCAGCTCACCTTTGGGGGAGGCCGCGAACACCGGGGAGCTGTTTTTT. The chain links TRBV18 to TRBJ2-2; D possibly corresponds to TRBD2 (6 bases). Trimming took off 3 bases at V and 0 bases at J, with 14 bases between the two ends. The CDR3 loop spans 17 amino acids. From germline, CDR1 is KGHSH and CDR2 LQKENI.